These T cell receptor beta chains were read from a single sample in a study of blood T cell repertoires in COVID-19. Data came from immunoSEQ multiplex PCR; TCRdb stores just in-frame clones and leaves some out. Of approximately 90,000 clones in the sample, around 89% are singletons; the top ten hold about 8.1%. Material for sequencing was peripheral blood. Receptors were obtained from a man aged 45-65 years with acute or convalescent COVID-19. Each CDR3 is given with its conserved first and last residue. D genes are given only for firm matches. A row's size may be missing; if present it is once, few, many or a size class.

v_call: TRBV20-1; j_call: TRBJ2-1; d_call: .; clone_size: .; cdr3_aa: CSASLPDRGGDNEQFF; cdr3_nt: TGCAGTGCTAGTCTACCAGACAGGGGAGGGGACAATGAGCAGTTCTTC
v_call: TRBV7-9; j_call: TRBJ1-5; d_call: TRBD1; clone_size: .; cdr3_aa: CASSLGQGRNNQPQHF; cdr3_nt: TGTGCCAGCAGCTTAGGACAGGGGCGAAACAATCAGCCCCAGCATTTT
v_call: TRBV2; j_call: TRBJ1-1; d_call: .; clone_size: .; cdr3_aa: CASSALTDMNTEAFF; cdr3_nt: TGTGCCAGCAGCGCCCTGACAGACATGAACACTGAAGCTTTCTTT
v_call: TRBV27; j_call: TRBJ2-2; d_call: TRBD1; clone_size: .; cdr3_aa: CASSSRGINTGELFF; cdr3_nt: TGTGCCAGCAGTAGCAGGGGGATCAACACCGGGGAGCTGTTTTTT
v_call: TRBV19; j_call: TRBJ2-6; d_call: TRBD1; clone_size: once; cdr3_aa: CASTRGRTGANVLTF; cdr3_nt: TGTGCCAGTACCAGGGGGCGTACGGGGGCCAACGTCCTGACTTTC
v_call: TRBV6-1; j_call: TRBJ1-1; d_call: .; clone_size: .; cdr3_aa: CASSEALANTEAFF; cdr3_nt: TGTGCCAGCAGTGAAGCGTTGGCGAACACTGAAGCTTTCTTT
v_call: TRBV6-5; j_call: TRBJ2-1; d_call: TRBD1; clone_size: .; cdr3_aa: CASSFDRASHNEQFF; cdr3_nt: TGTGCCAGCAGCTTTGACAGGGCATCCCACAATGAGCAGTTCTTC
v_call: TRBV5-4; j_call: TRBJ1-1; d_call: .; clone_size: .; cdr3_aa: CASSPAGSAEAFF; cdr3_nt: TGTGCCAGCAGCCCGGCGGGGTCCGCTGAAGCTTTCTTT
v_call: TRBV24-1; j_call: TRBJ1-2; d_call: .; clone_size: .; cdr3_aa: CATSDSDRNYGYTF; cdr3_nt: TGTGCCACCAGTGATTCTGACAGAAACTATGGCTACACCTTC
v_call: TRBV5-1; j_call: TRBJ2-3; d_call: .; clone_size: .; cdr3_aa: CASSLEDTQYF; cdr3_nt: TGCGCCAGCAGCCTAGAAGATACGCAGTATTTT
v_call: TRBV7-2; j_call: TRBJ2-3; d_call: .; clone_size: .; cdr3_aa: CASSQRDSLDTQYF; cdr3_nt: TGTGCCAGCAGCCAAAGGGACTCTCTGGATACGCAGTATTTT
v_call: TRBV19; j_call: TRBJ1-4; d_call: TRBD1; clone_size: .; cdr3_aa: CASKAGGAGEKLFF; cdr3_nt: TGTGCCAGTAAAGCAGGGGGCGCGGGTGAAAAACTGTTTTTT
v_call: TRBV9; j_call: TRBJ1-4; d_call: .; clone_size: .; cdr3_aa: CASSVGPGGNEKLFF; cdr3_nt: TGTGCCAGCAGCGTAGGACCGGGGGGGAATGAAAAACTGTTTTTT
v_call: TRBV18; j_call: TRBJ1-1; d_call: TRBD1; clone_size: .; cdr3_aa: CASSRGQGADTEAFF; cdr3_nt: TGTGCCAGCTCGCGCGGACAGGGGGCGGACACTGAAGCTTTCTTT
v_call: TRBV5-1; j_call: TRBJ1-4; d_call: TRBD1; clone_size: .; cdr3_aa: CASSLAGQSNEKLFF; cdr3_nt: TGCGCCAGCAGCTTGGCGGGACAGTCTAATGAAAAACTGTTTTTT
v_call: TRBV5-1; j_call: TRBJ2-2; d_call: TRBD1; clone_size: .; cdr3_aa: CASSFGQGTGELFF; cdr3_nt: TGCGCCAGCAGCTTTGGACAGGGCACCGGGGAGCTGTTTTTT
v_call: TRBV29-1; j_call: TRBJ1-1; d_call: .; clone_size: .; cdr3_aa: CSVVGGANTEAFF; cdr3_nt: TGCAGCGTTGTTGGGGGCGCGAACACTGAAGCTTTCTTT
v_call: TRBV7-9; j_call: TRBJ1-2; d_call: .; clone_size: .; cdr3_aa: CASSLDVGRFNGYTF; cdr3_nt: TGTGCCAGCAGCTTAGACGTAGGGAGATTCAACGGCTACACCTTC
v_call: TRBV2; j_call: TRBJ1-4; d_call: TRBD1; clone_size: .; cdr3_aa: CASRPRTGFEKLFF; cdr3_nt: TGTGCCAGCAGGCCTAGGACAGGGTTCGAAAAACTGTTTTTT
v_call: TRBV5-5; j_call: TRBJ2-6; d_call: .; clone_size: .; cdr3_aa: CASSLGRTDSGANVLTF; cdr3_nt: TGTGCCAGCAGCTTGGGGAGGACTGACTCTGGGGCCAACGTCCTGACTTTC
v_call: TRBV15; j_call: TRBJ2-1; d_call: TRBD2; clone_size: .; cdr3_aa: CATSRDLTSGARDEQFF; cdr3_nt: TGTGCCACCAGCAGAGACCTGACTAGCGGGGCCCGGGATGAGCAGTTCTTC
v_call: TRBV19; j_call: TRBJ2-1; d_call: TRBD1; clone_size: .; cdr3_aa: CASSPTGGLYNEQFF; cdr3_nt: TGTGCCAGTAGCCCTACAGGGGGTCTCTACAATGAGCAGTTCTTC
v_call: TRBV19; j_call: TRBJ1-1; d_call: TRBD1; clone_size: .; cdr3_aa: CASTPGTGKMNTEAFF; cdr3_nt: TGTGCCAGTACACCAGGGACAGGCAAGATGAACACTGAAGCTTTCTTT
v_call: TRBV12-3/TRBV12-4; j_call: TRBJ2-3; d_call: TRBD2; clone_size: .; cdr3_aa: CASSGLAPDTQYF; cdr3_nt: TGTGCCAGCAGTGGACTAGCCCCAGATACGCAGTATTTT
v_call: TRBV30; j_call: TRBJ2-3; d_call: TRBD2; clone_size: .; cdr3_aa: CAWSSSGGTDTQYF; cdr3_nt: TGTGCCTGGAGTTCTAGCGGGGGAACAGATACGCAGTATTTT
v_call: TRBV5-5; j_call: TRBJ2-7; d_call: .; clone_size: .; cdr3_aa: CASSLGFRVNEQYF; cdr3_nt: TGTGCCAGCAGCTTGGGTTTCAGGGTCAACGAGCAGTACTTC
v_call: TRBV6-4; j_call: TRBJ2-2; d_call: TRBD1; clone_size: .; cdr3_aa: CASSDGLRTGYTGELFF; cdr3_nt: TGTGCCAGCAGTGACGGTTTAAGGACAGGGTACACCGGGGAGCTGTTTTTT
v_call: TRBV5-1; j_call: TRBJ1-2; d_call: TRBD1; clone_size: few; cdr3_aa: CASSLNRGSGYTF; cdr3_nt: TGCGCCAGCAGCTTGAACAGGGGAAGCGGCTACACCTTC
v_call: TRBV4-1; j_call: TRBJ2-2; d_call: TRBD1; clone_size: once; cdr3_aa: CASSQRDRAIGELFF; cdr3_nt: TGCGCCAGCAGCCAAAGGGACAGGGCGATCGGGGAGCTGTTTTTT
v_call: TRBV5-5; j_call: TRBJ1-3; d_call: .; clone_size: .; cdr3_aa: CASSLVAPSSSGNTIYF; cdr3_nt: TGTGCCAGCAGCTTGGTAGCCCCTAGTAGCTCTGGAAACACCATATATTTT
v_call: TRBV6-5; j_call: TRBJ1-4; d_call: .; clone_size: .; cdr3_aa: CASLQGNEKLFF; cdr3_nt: TGTGCCAGCCTCCAGGGAAATGAAAAACTGTTTTTT
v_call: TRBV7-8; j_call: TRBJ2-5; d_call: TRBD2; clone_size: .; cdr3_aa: CASSRAGGPETQYF; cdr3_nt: TGTGCCAGCAGCCGAGCGGGGGGGCCAGAGACCCAGTACTTC
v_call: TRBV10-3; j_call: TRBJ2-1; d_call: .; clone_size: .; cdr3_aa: CAISVVGVDNEQFF; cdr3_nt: TGTGCCATCAGTGTCGTCGGGGTCGACAATGAGCAGTTCTTC
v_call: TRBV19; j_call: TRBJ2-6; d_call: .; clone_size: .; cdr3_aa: CASSTTGGGSGANVLTF; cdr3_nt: TGTGCCAGTAGTACCACAGGGGGGGGATCTGGGGCCAACGTCCTGACTTTC
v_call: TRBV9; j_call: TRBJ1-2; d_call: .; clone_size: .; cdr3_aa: CASSLEGRLGYGYTF; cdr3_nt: TGTGCCAGCAGCTTAGAGGGGCGCCTGGGCTATGGCTACACCTTC
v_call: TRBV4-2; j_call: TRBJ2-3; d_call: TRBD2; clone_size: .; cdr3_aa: CASSQMVSSGALTDTQYF; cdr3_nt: TGTGCCAGCAGCCAAATGGTTAGTAGCGGGGCCCTCACAGATACGCAGTATTTT
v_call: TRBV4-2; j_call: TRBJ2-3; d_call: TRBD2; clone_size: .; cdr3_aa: CASSQDRRAGGPLSDTQYF; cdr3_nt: TGTGCCAGCAGCCAAGATCGGCGAGCGGGGGGGCCCTTGTCAGATACGCAGTATTTT
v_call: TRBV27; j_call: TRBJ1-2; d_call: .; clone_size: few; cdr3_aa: CASSSLFTGQHNYGYTF; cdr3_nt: TGTGCCAGCAGTTCTCTCTTTACGGGACAACATAACTATGGCTACACCTTC
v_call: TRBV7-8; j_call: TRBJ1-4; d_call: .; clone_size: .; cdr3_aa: CASSLGGFHEKLFF; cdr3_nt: TGTGCCAGCAGCTTGGGGGGTTTTCATGAAAAACTGTTTTTT
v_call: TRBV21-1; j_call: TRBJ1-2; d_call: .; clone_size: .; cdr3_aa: CASSKAGGIDDGYTF; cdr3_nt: TGTGCCAGCAGCAAAGCAGGGGGCATTGATGATGGCTACACCTTC
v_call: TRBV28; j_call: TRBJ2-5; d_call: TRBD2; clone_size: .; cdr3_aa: CASSSRSGGAPETQYF; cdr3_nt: TGTGCCAGCAGTTCACGTAGCGGGGGGGCTCCGGAGACCCAGTACTTC
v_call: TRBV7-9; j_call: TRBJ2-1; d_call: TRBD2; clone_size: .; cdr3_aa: CASTPGNRGGYNEQFF; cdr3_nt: TGTGCCAGCACCCCGGGGAACCGGGGGGGCTACAATGAGCAGTTCTTC